The 2 T cell receptor beta chains below come from one sample, sequenced in a study of T cells in Graves' hyperthyroidism and ophthalmopathy (dated by TCRdb to the late 2010s). Library preparation was by multiplex PCR. TCRdb names Illumina HiSeq 2000 as the instrument used. The TCR beta CDR3 regions were amplified from RNA transcripts. The TCR CDR3 was subjected to a first round of RT-PCR using the HTBI primer set and the Qiagen OneStep RT-PCR kit. TCRdb reworked the public reads: Q25 trimming with fastp, MiXCR clone assembly, productive beta chains retained. Each CDR3 protein gets just one entry, which takes the most common genes and DNA from the rows behind it. The sample yields 300,000 to 500,000 distinct CDR3 sequences; about 14% were counted once. Around 27% of the sample rests with the top ten. Source material: blood. The origin of the receptors is a man aged 45-60 years with Graves' ophthalmopathy.

This clonotype occurred a few times. The chain carries TRBV4-2 and TRBJ2-7, with TRBD2 matching over 11 bases. Per the germline V gene, CDR1 is LGHNA and CDR2 is YNFKEQ. The CDR3 contains 15 residues. V lost 1 base to trimming and J lost 4 bases; unmatched junction nucleotides: 3. In nucleotides, the CDR3 is TGTGCCAGCAGCCAAGTAACTAGCGGGAGTTACGAGCAGTACTTC. It translates to CASSQVTSGSYEQYF.

The table lists this clonotype with many counts. The J gene is TRBJ2-7, the V gene TRBV18; TRBD1 matches at 7 bases. The length of the CDR3 is 14 residues. Losses at the gene ends were 5 bases for V and 3 bases for J; bases not matched to a gene: 7. Per the germline V gene, CDR1 is KGHSH and CDR2 is LQKENI. The chain's CDR3 is CASSKGQSIYEQYF. The DNA for the CDR3 is TGTGCCAGCTCAAAGGGACAGTCCATCTACGAGCAGTACTTC.